This T cell receptor (beta chain) was obtained from a study of blood T cells in healthy people across ages. The CDR3 length is 14 residues. CDR1 and CDR2 from the germline V gene are DFQATT and SNEGSKA (reference sequence). V shed 2 bases and J shed 6 bases, with 17 bases lying between them. Extraction yielded at least 6 micrograms of total RNA per sample. In its sample, this clonotype was seen a few times. Antigen: not known. Together with a sample-barcoded 5' primer, a J-beta primer mix was included in a second PCR lasting about 6 to 11 cycles. Each cDNA molecule carried a tag from a template-switch adaptor that contained 12 random nucleotides. TCRdb re-derived calls from the 5' RACE reads in MiXCR, one entry per CDR3 protein. The data hold roughly 2 million distinct CDR3 sequences, with around half observed a single time. The study's findings and limits: Per million T cells, TCR beta diversity dropped roughly linearly as age increased.

The sequence was obtained from a woman aged 35 to 49 in good health. The sequenced sample was blood. The chain has TRBV20-1 and TRBJ2-7; D not resolved. CDR3 sequence (DNA): TGCAGTGCTAGACTGGCAGGTTCCCCCTGCGAGCAGTACTTC. It yields the protein CSARLAGSPCEQYF.